The 27 T cell receptor beta chains presented below share a single source sample, sequenced in a study of shared clonotypes between healthy human individuals. TCRdb's copy holds only in-frame clones and misses some; the assay was immunoSEQ multiplex PCR. The sample carries roughly 490,000 clones, over 60% recorded once. Sequencing input: PBMCs. Source of these receptors: a woman aged 40 to 55 in good health. Some clones in this sample may be carry-over from other donors' samples.

The chain joins TRBV29-1 to TRBJ2-3; 12 positions agree with TRBD1. This CDR3 is 16 amino acids long. CDR1 is SQVTM and CDR2 is ANQGSEA in the germline V gene. V lost 7 bases, J lost 6 bases, and 14 bases stayed unmatched. In nucleotides, the CDR3 is TGCAGCGCCTACCTCGGGACAGGGGGCGCGTTTGATACGCAGTATTTT. It is translated as CSAYLGTGGAFDTQYF.

This chain joins TRBV7-9 and TRBJ2-3, with unresolved D. CDR1 is SEHNR and CDR2 is FQNEAQ in the germline V gene (reference sequence). The ends were cut back, 4 bases at V and 8 bases at J, with 7 bases in the middle. The CDR3 runs 11 residues. The CDR3 spells CASSSSSTQYF. Written as DNA, the CDR3 is TGTGCCAGCAGCTCCTCGTCTACGCAGTATTTT.

The rearrangement joins TRBV2 to TRBJ1-1; D ambiguous. Germline V gives CDR1 SNHLY, CDR2 FYNNEI. The V and J ends lost 4 bases and 2 bases respectively, with 11 bases between them. This CDR3 comprises 14 residues. The CDR3: CASSVTTLNTEAFF. The CDR3 DNA follows: TGTGCCAGCAGTGTAACGACACTTAACACTGAAGCTTTCTTT.

V usage is TRBV5-1 and J usage is TRBJ2-7; TRBD1 matches at 7 bases. The CDR3 totals 13 residues. Trimming at V came to 3 bases and at J to 2 bases, leaving 2 bases not matched to a gene. From germline, CDR1 is SGHRS and CDR2 YFSETQ. Written as DNA, the CDR3 is TGCGCCAGCAGCTGGGGGACAGCCTACGAGCAGTACTTC. Its translation is CASSWGTAYEQYF. Variable domain in full (rest from reference TRBV5-1 and TRBJ2-7): KAGVTQTPRYLIKTRGQQVTLSCSPISGHRSVSWYQQTPGQGLQFLFEYFSETQRNKGNFPGRFSGRQFSNSRSEMNVSTLELGDSALYLCASSWGTAYEQYFGPGTRLTVT.

V gene TRBV2 combines with J gene TRBJ1-1; 10 bases align to TRBD1. The CDR3 extends over 14 amino acids. Germline CDR1 and CDR2: SNHLY and FYNNEI. Trimming cost V 6 bases and J 5 bases; bases outside gene matches: 6. DNA for the CDR3: TGTGCCAGCAGCGACAGGGGGCGAAAAACTGAAGCTTTCTTT. Amino acid sequence: CASSDRGRKTEAFF. Supplemented by reference TRBV2 and TRBJ1-1, the full variable domain reads EPEVTQTPSHQVTQMGQEVILRCVPISNHLYFYWYRQILGQKVEFLVSFYNNEISEKSEIFDDQFSVERPDGSNFTLKIRSTKLEDSAMYFCASSDRGRKTEAFFGQGTRLTVV.

V is TRBV4-1 and J is TRBJ2-1, with 12 positions matching TRBD2. The CDR3 runs 15 residues. V gave up 5 bases and J gave up 7 bases; unmatched junction bases: 6. Germline values: CDR1 MGHRA, CDR2 YSYEKL. CDR3 in amino acids: CASSFRLAGVNEQFF. CDR3 nucleotides: TGCGCCAGCAGCTTTCGACTAGCGGGAGTGAATGAGCAGTTCTTC.

The chain has TRBV7-8 and TRBJ2-7; 9 bases agree with TRBD2. Unmatched junction bases numbered 4, after V lost 1 base and J lost 3 bases. The V gene's germline CDR1 is SGHVS and CDR2 FQNEAQ. The CDR3 sequence is 15 residues long. CDR3 sequence (DNA): TGTGCCAGCAGCTTAGATGCGGGAGGGTTCTACGAGCAGTACTTC. It is translated as CASSLDAGGFYEQYF.

This clone occurred a few times. The rearrangement links TRBV5-1 to TRBJ1-4, with D unclear. Germline V gene sequence: CDR1 SGHRS, CDR2 YFSETQ. V lost 0 bases and J 8 bases, leaving 14 bases between the germline ends. This CDR3 is 15 amino acids long. In DNA, the CDR3 is TGCGCCAGCAGCTTGGAGGCCTCCCTGGGGGAAAAACTGTTTTTT. Translation: CASSLEASLGEKLFF.

V and J are TRBV6-1 and TRBJ2-7; tentative D call: TRBD2 (5 bases). Looked up from germline, CDR1 is MNHNS and CDR2 is SASEGT. There are 14 residues in the CDR3. The V gene lost 1 base and the J gene lost 3 bases, with 10 bases spanning the gap. CDR3 sequence reads: CASSEGRIDYEQYF. The DNA for the CDR3 is TGTGCCAGCAGTGAAGGGAGGATCGACTACGAGCAGTACTTC.

The genes are TRBV11-2 and TRBJ1-2, with D maybe TRBD1 (6 bases). The germline gives CDR1 SGHAT, CDR2 FQNNGV. This CDR3 comprises 14 residues. V was clipped by 1 base and J by 3 bases, with 9 bases between them. Here the CDR3 DNA reads TGTGCCAGCAGCTTAGCACAGGGAGACTATGGCTACACCTTC. Amino acid sequence: CASSLAQGDYGYTF.

The chain has TRBV21-1 and TRBJ2-7; no DNA check was done on the table's D call, TRBD1. TRBV21-1 is recorded as a pseudogene. The CDR3 loop spans 13 amino acids. CDR3 amino acids: CARGTPETYEQYF. CDR3 bases: TGTGCCAGAGGGACACCTGAAACGTACGAGCAGTACTTC.

The genes are TRBV29-1 and TRBJ1-2; D gene ambiguous. V was cut by 6 bases and J by 0 bases, with 11 bases left in between. The CDR3 is 13 residues long. Germline lookup yields CDR1 SQVTM and CDR2 ANQGSEA. The CDR3 DNA reads TGCAGCGTCCGGCACACTACTAACTATGGCTACACCTTC. Protein product: CSVRHTTNYGYTF.

V gene TRBV28 combines with J gene TRBJ2-7; D unclear. This CDR3 spans 11 amino acids. Germline values: CDR1 MDHEN, CDR2 SYDVKM. V dropped 1 base and J dropped 7 bases, with 5 bases sitting between them. The DNA for the CDR3 is TGTGCCAGCAGTTTATTCCGGGAGCAGTACTTC. Encoded protein: CASSLFREQYF.

As for this clone: The same CDR3 can be traced to other DNA sequences in this sample. CDR3 loop: CASSQDSPNTGELFF. For the CDR3, the DNA is TGTGCCAGCAGCCAAGATTCGCCGAACACCGGGGAGCTGTTTTTT. The chain links TRBV4-2 to TRBJ2-2; D is uncertain. CDR1 and CDR2 (germline): LGHNA, YNFKEQ. This CDR3 is built from 15 residues. Trimming removed 0 bases from V and 0 bases from J, with 5 bases in between.

Points on this clone: A read error is possible here, since a much larger clone lies one base away. This rearrangement joins TRBV18 to TRBJ2-7; D may be TRBD2 (5 bases). The germline V gene encodes CDR1 KGHSH and CDR2 LQKENI. V lost 2 bases and J lost 3, with 5 bases in between. The CDR3 length is 12 residues. The CDR3 sequence is CASSPAGYEQYF. CDR3 sequence (DNA): TGTGCCAGCTCACCAGCGGGCTACGAGCAGTACTTC.

The chain joins TRBV27 to TRBJ2-7; 9 bases are a match to TRBD2. V was clipped by 8 bases and J by 6 bases; unmatched bases: 17. Per germline, CDR1 MNHEY and CDR2 SMNVEV (reference sequence). The CDR3 has 16 amino acids. CDR3 amino acids: CASCPWGSGRLAEQYF. In DNA, the CDR3 is TGTGCCAGCTGCCCCTGGGGGAGCGGGAGGCTGGCCGAGCAGTACTTC.

The chain employs TRBV10-3 and TRBJ2-3; D may be TRBD1 (6 bases). Trimming stripped 6 bases from V and 4 bases from J, with 20 bases between. This CDR3 has 16 amino acids. Germline CDR1 and CDR2: ENHRY and SYGVKD. In DNA, the CDR3 is TGTGCCATCAGCCTGGGAACAGGGTCAGGCGCAGATACGCAGTATTTT. Translated, it gives CAISLGTGSGADTQYF.

The chain combines TRBV7-3 with TRBJ2-3; D is ambiguous. The length of the CDR3 is 13 residues. V was trimmed by 5 bases and J by 0 bases, leaving 6 bases between them. Per germline, CDR1 SGHTA and CDR2 FQGTGA. The CDR3 here is CASSPPSTDTQYF. The CDR3 DNA sequence: TGTGCCAGCAGCCCCCCGAGCACAGATACGCAGTATTTT.

The chain is built from TRBV5-1 and TRBJ2-5, with D perhaps matching TRBD1 (5 bases). This CDR3 is built from 14 residues. Trimming removed 0 bases at V and 4 bases at J, with 10 bases between. Germline V gives CDR1 SGHRS, CDR2 YFSETQ. The DNA for the CDR3 is TGCGCCAGCAGCTTGGTGCAGGGCGTAGAGACCCAGTACTTC. It codes for CASSLVQGVETQYF.

The gene calls are TRBV20-1 and TRBJ1-1; D perhaps matches TRBD1 (5 bases). CDR3 size: 11 residues. Germline-derived CDR1 and CDR2 are DFQATT and SNEGSKA (reference sequence). For the CDR3, the DNA is TGCACCCAAGAGGGGCACACTGAAGCTTTCTTT. As protein: CTQEGHTEAFF.

Concerning this clone itself: A much larger clone differs from this one at a single base, so this may be a read error. The identical CDR3 is also encoded by other nucleotide sequences in the sample. This chain links TRBV30 with TRBJ2-3, with 11 bases fitting TRBD2. The germline CDR1 and CDR2 sequences are GTSNPN and SVGIG (reference sequence). CDR3 length equals 16 residues. This chain's CDR3 is CAWSGRLAGGPDTQYF. DNA of the CDR3: TGTGCCTGGAGTGGGCGGCTAGCGGGAGGACCAGACACGCAGTATTTT.

The chain uses TRBV5-4 and TRBJ1-2; maybe TRBD1 (5 bases). Germline V gene lookup returns CDR1 SGHNT and CDR2 YYREEE (reference sequence). The CDR3 sequence is 12 residues long. The germline V and J ends were trimmed by 3 bases and 4 bases, with 7 bases remaining between them. The CDR3 DNA reads as TGTGCCAGCAGCTCGGGACCCTATGGCTACACCTTC. This encodes CASSSGPYGYTF.

This sequence joins TRBV7-9 and TRBJ1-4; tentative D call: TRBD1 (5 bases). This CDR3 contains 15 residues. V shed 3 bases and J shed 4 bases, with 12 bases lying between them. Germline V CDR1 and CDR2: SEHNR, FQNEAQ (reference sequence). The CDR3 coding sequence is TGTGCCAGCAGCTTTGGGACCTCAGATAATGAAAAACTGTTTTTT. Translating it yields CASSFGTSDNEKLFF.

The chain couples TRBV30 to TRBJ2-1, with no clear D. Between the trimmed V and J ends, which lost 0 bases and 6 bases, there was a span of 3 bases. The V gene's germline CDR1 is GTSNPN and CDR2 SVGIG (reference sequence). The CDR3 spans 11 residues. The CDR3, as DNA: TGTGCCTGGAGTGTACTCAATGAGCAGTTCTTC. Protein sequence: CAWSVLNEQFF.

The rearrangement uses TRBV6-6 and TRBJ2-5, with a tentative D call TRBD1 (5 bases). CDR3 length: 15 amino acids. Germline CDR1 reads MNHNY; CDR2 reads SVGAGI (reference sequence). V was cut by 6 bases and J by 1 base, with 15 bases left in between. The CDR3 reads CASSLGKGIQETQYF. CDR3 coding DNA: TGTGCCAGCAGCCTCGGCAAGGGGATCCAAGAGACCCAGTACTTC.

The rearrangement links TRBV7-2 to TRBJ2-1; D call uncertain. The V gene lost 2 bases and the J gene lost 2 bases, with 10 bases spanning the gap. The length of the CDR3 is 15 residues. Germline V CDR1 and CDR2: SGHTA, FQGNSA. DNA of the CDR3: TGTGCCAGCAGCTTATGGGGTAATACCTACAATGAGCAGTTCTTC. It yields the protein CASSLWGNTYNEQFF.

This sequence joins TRBV4-1 and TRBJ2-1; TRBD1 matches at 7 bases. Germline-derived CDR1 and CDR2 are MGHRA and YSYEKL. The CDR3 sequence is 14 residues long. The ends lost 3 bases at V and 6 bases at J; junction bases unmatched: 5. Here the CDR3 reads CASSHGTELNEQFF. The CDR3 coding sequence is TGCGCCAGCAGCCACGGGACAGAGCTCAATGAGCAGTTCTTC.